Listed here are 32 T cell receptor beta chains from one sample, sequenced in a study of T cell changes during pregnancy in multiple sclerosis. Repertoires were generated with immunoSEQ multiplex PCR, while TCRdb's copy carries only in-frame clones and drops some. The table shows 99,000 or so clones, with approximately 94% occurring only once. The starting material was peripheral blood, obtained after pregnancy. These receptors were collected from a female donor with multiple sclerosis, enrolled in a pregnancy study.

The V gene is TRBV5-1, the J gene TRBJ2-6; 7 nucleotides match TRBD1. The CDR3 length is 18 residues. V was clipped by 4 bases and J by 2 bases; unmatched bases: 12. CDR1 is SGHRS and CDR2 is YFSETQ in the germline V gene. CDR3 nucleotide sequence: TGCGCCAGCAGCCCTTGGACAGGAAGGAGCGCTGGGGCCAACGTCCTGACTTTC. The encoded protein is CASSPWTGRSAGANVLTF.

V gene TRBV15 combines with J gene TRBJ2-7; 11 bases are a match to TRBD1. The V gene end was trimmed by 1 base and the J gene end by 5 bases; junction bases not matched to a gene: 4. Germline CDR1 is LNHNV and CDR2 is YYDKDF (reference sequence). This CDR3 is 15 amino acids long. In DNA form, the CDR3 reads TGTGCCACCAGCAGAGGTGGACAGGGGGCGAACGAGCAGTACTTC. This encodes CATSRGGQGANEQYF.

V gene TRBV5-1 combines with J gene TRBJ2-7; 7 bases are a match to TRBD1. The junction had 3 bases not matched to a gene; V was cut back by 0 bases and J by 6 bases. This CDR3 has 13 residues. CDR1 and CDR2 from the germline V gene are SGHRS and YFSETQ. The CDR3 DNA follows: TGCGCCAGCAGCTTGGTACAGGGGTTCGAGCAGTACTTC. Protein sequence: CASSLVQGFEQYF.

The V gene is TRBV5-1, the J gene TRBJ2-7; 8 positions agree with TRBD2. The junction had 10 bases not matched to a gene; V was cut back by 2 bases and J by 3 bases. This CDR3 is 16 amino acids long. The germline CDR1 and CDR2 sequences are SGHRS and YFSETQ. The CDR3 reads CASSFSPGGVGYEQYF. The CDR3 DNA sequence: TGCGCCAGCAGCTTTAGTCCGGGAGGGGTGGGCTACGAGCAGTACTTC.

This clone was recorded only once. The V call is TRBV4-3, the J call TRBJ2-6, with D possibly TRBD2 on 6 matching bases. Per germline, CDR1 LGHNA and CDR2 YSLEER. This CDR3 has 18 residues. Trimming took 0 bases from V and 2 from J, leaving 14 bases between them. This chain's CDR3 is CASSQDGTSSTGANVLTF. The CDR3 DNA reads TGCGCCAGCAGCCAAGATGGCACTAGCTCTACTGGGGCCAACGTCCTGACTTTC.

The chain recombines TRBV7-2 with TRBJ1-2; 7 bases fit TRBD1. The CDR3 is 13 amino acids. The germline CDR1 and CDR2 sequences are SGHTA and FQGNSA. After removal of 5 bases from V and 8 bases from J, the junction contained 8 bases not matched to a gene. The CDR3 loop reads CASSNTGDRGYTF. CDR3 in DNA: TGTGCCAGCAGCAATACAGGGGATCGGGGCTACACCTTC.

V is TRBV5-1 and J is TRBJ2-2; TRBD2 agrees at 9 bases. V lost 4 bases and J lost 6; bases outside the gene matches: 7. CDR1 SGHRS and CDR2 YFSETQ come from the germline V gene. This CDR3 has 15 residues. This chain's CDR3 is CASSPYSGSAGELFF. In DNA, the CDR3 is TGCGCCAGCAGCCCCTATAGCGGGAGTGCCGGGGAGCTGTTTTTT.

This clone has just one count. The chain couples TRBV28 to TRBJ1-1; 8 positions agree with TRBD1. Unmatched junction bases numbered 5, after V lost 9 bases and J lost 5 bases. Per the germline V gene, CDR1 is MDHEN and CDR2 is SYDVKM. The CDR3 consists of 12 residues. The CDR3 is CASGQGLTEAFF. The CDR3 DNA sequence: TGTGCCAGTGGACAGGGTTTGACTGAAGCTTTCTTT.

The chain carries TRBV29-1 and TRBJ1-1, with a tentative D call TRBD1 (6 bases). The V and J ends lost 2 bases and 0 bases respectively, with 13 bases between them. Germline assignment: CDR1 SQVTM and CDR2 ANQGSEA. This CDR3 is 15 amino acids long. CDR3 residues: CSVEKGGLMNTEAFF. In nucleotides, the CDR3 is TGCAGCGTTGAAAAGGGGGGGCTTATGAACACTGAAGCTTTCTTT.

The chain employs TRBV5-4 and TRBJ2-3; 15 bases agree with TRBD2. V trimming: 4 bases; J trimming: 5 bases; junction bases outside the gene matches: 2. The CDR3 extends over 15 amino acids. The germline CDR1 and CDR2 sequences are SGHNT and YYREEE (reference sequence). The CDR3, as DNA: TGTGCCAGCAGCCGGGGACTAGCGGGAGGAGATACGCAGTATTTT. Translation gives CASSRGLAGGDTQYF.

The rearrangement joins TRBV2 to TRBJ1-1, with D perhaps TRBD1 (6 bases). Trimming left V 6 bases short and J 5 bases short, with 10 bases between. From germline, CDR1 is SNHLY and CDR2 FYNNEI. This CDR3 has 12 amino acids. The CDR3 nucleotides read TGTGCCAGCAGGGACGACAGGACTGAAGCTTTCTTT. Its protein product is CASRDDRTEAFF.

The gene calls are TRBV5-6 and TRBJ2-7; 7 bases are a match to TRBD1. Germline CDR1 reads SGHDT; CDR2 reads YYEEEE. This CDR3 is built from 15 residues. After removal of 3 bases from V and 5 bases from J, the junction contained 11 bases not matched to a gene. The CDR3: CASSSLFQGVDEQYF. For the CDR3, the DNA is TGTGCCAGCAGCTCGCTCTTTCAGGGGGTCGACGAGCAGTACTTC.

The chain joins TRBV7-6 to TRBJ2-2; 10 bases map to TRBD2. The CDR3 is 14 amino acids. The junction had 5 bases not matched to a gene; V was cut back by 7 bases and J by 6 bases. Germline assignment: CDR1 SGHVS and CDR2 FNYEAQ. The CDR3 coding sequence is TGTGCCAGCAAGCGGGAGGGTTTATCCGGGGAGCTGTTTTTT. It is translated as CASKREGLSGELFF.

The chain is built from TRBV7-6 and TRBJ2-7; a weak D match, TRBD2 (5 bases). The CDR3 has 14 amino acids. Germline V gives CDR1 SGHVS, CDR2 FNYEAQ. The ends were cut back, 1 base at V and 2 bases at J, with 9 bases in the middle. Here the CDR3 DNA reads TGTGCCAGCAGCTTAGTGGCGGGTCCCTACGAGCAGTACTTC. Translated: CASSLVAGPYEQYF. Combining the CDR3 with reference TRBV7-6 and TRBJ2-7 gives the whole variable domain GAGVSQSPRYKVTKRGQDVALRCDPISGHVSLYWYRQALGQGPEFLTYFNYEAQQDKSGLPNDRFSAERPEGSISTLTIQRTEQRDSAMYRCASSLVAGPYEQYFGPGTRLTVT.

This clone was observed a single time. The gene calls are TRBV4-3 and TRBJ2-7; tentative D call: TRBD1 (5 bases). Trimming cost V 3 bases and J 8 bases, with 17 bases left between them. Germline CDR1 LGHNA, CDR2 YSLEER. The length of the CDR3 is 14 residues. The CDR3 coding sequence is TGCGCCAGCAGCCAGAACGCCTTGACAGTTCAGCAGTACTTC. It specifies CASSQNALTVQQYF.

This sequence joins TRBV5-4 and TRBJ2-7; 9 nucleotides align to TRBD2. Germline V lookup: CDR1 SGHNT, CDR2 YYREEE (reference sequence). V lost 1 base, J lost 12 bases, and 17 bases stayed unmatched. CDR3 size: 16 residues. CDR3 coding DNA: TGTGCCAGCAGCTTGAGTCCGGCTAGCGGGATAGGGGGTCTGTACTTC. Its protein is CASSLSPASGIGGLYF.

The genes are TRBV10-2 and TRBJ2-7; 9 nucleotides match TRBD2. The CDR3 covers 16 residues. Germline CDR1 is WSHSY and CDR2 is SAAADI. V gave up 8 bases and J gave up 2 bases; unmatched junction bases: 13. The CDR3 here is CASGNGAGGTTYEQYF. CDR3 nucleotide sequence: TGCGCCAGCGGAAACGGAGCGGGAGGCACAACCTACGAGCAGTACTTC.

The V and J genes are TRBV28 and TRBJ2-7, with a possible D match to TRBD1 (6 bases). CDR1 and CDR2 from the germline V gene are MDHEN and SYDVKM. This CDR3 comprises 16 residues. Trimming cost V 3 bases and J 1 base, with 16 bases left between them. The CDR3 is CASSLSHREISYEQYF. DNA of the CDR3: TGTGCCAGCAGTTTGTCCCACAGGGAAATATCCTACGAGCAGTACTTC.

The chain joins TRBV7-9 to TRBJ2-7; 7 nucleotides match TRBD2. The CDR3 is made up of 14 amino acids. V trimming: 2 bases; J trimming: 7 bases; junction bases outside the gene matches: 8. Germline CDR1 is SEHNR and CDR2 is FQNEAQ (reference sequence). The CDR3 region is CASSLTLRGGEQYF. The CDR3 nucleotides read TGTGCCAGCAGCTTAACCCTTCGGGGAGGGGAGCAGTACTTC.

The chain has TRBV6-1 and TRBJ2-3; maybe TRBD1 (5 bases). V shed 4 bases and J shed 3 bases, with 11 bases lying between them. The CDR3 spans 14 residues. The V gene's germline CDR1 is MNHNS and CDR2 SASEGT. The chain's CDR3 is CASSAQGGTDTQYF. The CDR3 coding sequence is TGTGCCAGCAGTGCCCAGGGTGGAACAGATACGCAGTATTTT.

The chain is built from TRBV4-1 and TRBJ1-4, with 7 bases lining up with TRBD1. Germline V gene data show CDR1 as MGHRA and CDR2 as YSYEKL. V lost 4 bases, J lost 4 bases, and 6 bases stayed unmatched. This CDR3 region has 15 residues. The CDR3 is CASSPTGTVNEKLFF. Written as DNA, the CDR3 is TGCGCCAGCAGCCCGACCGGGACAGTTAATGAAAAACTGTTTTTT.

This clone came up once. The chain employs TRBV5-8 and TRBJ2-3, with a tentative D call TRBD2 (5 bases). CDR1 is SGHTS and CDR2 is YDEGEE in the germline V gene. V dropped 0 bases and J dropped 0 bases, with 8 bases sitting between them. The CDR3 consists of 15 residues. This CDR3 reads CASSLDWTSTDTQYF. The CDR3 DNA is TGTGCCAGCAGCTTGGACTGGACTAGCACAGATACGCAGTATTTT.

This rearrangement joins TRBV10-1 to TRBJ2-2, with 12 bases that match TRBD2. The germline CDR1 and CDR2 sequences are WNHNN and SYGVQD (reference sequence). V lost 11 bases to trimming and J lost 5 bases; unmatched junction nucleotides: 24. The CDR3 is 20 residues long. CDR3 sequence (DNA): TGCGCCCCAGCGGGAGGTTCTCGGACTAGCGGGACAAGTCATACCGGGGAGCTGTTTTTT. Amino acid sequence: CAPAGGSRTSGTSHTGELFF.

This clone was seen a handful of times. The chain has TRBV9 and TRBJ1-2; no clear D gene. The germline V gene has CDR1 SGDLS and CDR2 YYNGEE. This CDR3 has 12 amino acids. V lost 5 bases and J 4 bases, leaving 9 bases between the germline ends. Here the CDR3 reads CASSPSSYGYTF. CDR3 nucleotide sequence: TGTGCCAGCAGTCCGTCTTCCTATGGCTACACCTTC.

This chain uses TRBV27 with TRBJ2-1; 10 nucleotides line up with TRBD1. With 7 bases clipped from V and 8 bases from J, the junction kept 8 bases outside the gene matches. The CDR3 has 14 amino acids. The germline V gene has CDR1 MNHEY and CDR2 SMNVEV (reference sequence). This chain's CDR3 is CASTPGTGDDEQFF. The CDR3 DNA reads as TGTGCCAGCACCCCCGGGACAGGGGACGATGAGCAGTTCTTC.

This sequence joins TRBV7-9 and TRBJ1-4; D unresolved. V lost 2 bases, J lost 0 bases, and 4 bases lay in between. Germline loops: CDR1 SEHNR, CDR2 FQNEAQ (reference sequence). There are 14 residues in the CDR3. The CDR3 reads CASSLTTTNEKLFF. DNA of the CDR3: TGTGCCAGCAGCTTAACAACAACTAATGAAAAACTGTTTTTT.

The chain links TRBV28 to TRBJ2-2, with unresolved D. V was trimmed by 2 bases and J by 3 bases, leaving 4 bases between them. This CDR3 is 13 amino acids long. CDR1 and CDR2 from the germline V gene are MDHEN and SYDVKM. Here the CDR3 reads CASSLIYTGELFF. Written as DNA, the CDR3 is TGTGCCAGCAGTTTAATCTACACCGGGGAGCTGTTTTTT. Using reference TRBV28 and TRBJ2-2 for the parts outside the CDR3, the full variable domain is DVKVTQSSRYLVKRTGEKVFLECVQDMDHENMFWYRQDPGLGLRLIYFSYDVKMKEKGDIPEGYSVSREKKERFSLILESASTNQTSMYLCASSLIYTGELFFGEGSRLTVL.

This clone was seen just once. The rearrangement uses TRBV7-6 and TRBJ2-7; 9 bases fit TRBD2. This CDR3 has 15 amino acids. From germline, CDR1 is SGHVS and CDR2 FNYEAQ. V trimming: 0 bases; J trimming: 4 bases; junction bases outside the gene matches: 4. The CDR3: CASSLASGRTYEQYF. The CDR3 DNA sequence: TGTGCCAGCAGCTTAGCGAGCGGGAGGACTTACGAGCAGTACTTC.

The chain has TRBV28 and TRBJ2-5, with TRBD1 identical over 8 bases. CDR1 and CDR2 (germline): MDHEN, SYDVKM. CDR3 length equals 12 residues. The V gene end was trimmed by 6 bases and the J gene end by 5 bases; junction bases not matched to a gene: 2. The CDR3 sequence is CASRAGGETQYF. The CDR3 nucleotides read TGTGCCAGCAGGGCAGGGGGCGAGACCCAGTACTTC.

This rearrangement joins TRBV7-9 to TRBJ1-1; D is uncertain. The CDR3 totals 15 residues. The germline gives CDR1 SEHNR, CDR2 FQNEAQ (reference sequence). Trimming shortened V by 0 bases and J by 4 bases, and 12 bases separated the two germline ends. The CDR3 sequence: CASSLAFGTGTEAFF. The CDR3 coding sequence is TGTGCCAGCAGCTTAGCGTTTGGTACGGGCACTGAAGCTTTCTTT.

V is TRBV4-3 and J is TRBJ1-2; 8 positions agree with TRBD1. Germline trimming cut 6 bases from V and 4 bases from J; bases unmatched to any gene: 7. This CDR3 contains 14 residues. The germline V gene encodes CDR1 LGHNA and CDR2 YSLEER. The CDR3, as DNA: TGCGCCAGCAGTCATATAGGGACAGGCTATGGCTACACCTTC. This encodes CASSHIGTGYGYTF.

V is TRBV6-6 and J is TRBJ1-3; TRBD1 aligns across 8 bases. V lost 7 bases, J lost 2 bases, and 7 bases stayed unmatched. Germline loops: CDR1 MNHNY, CDR2 SVGAGI (reference sequence). This CDR3 region has 15 residues. CDR3 in amino acids: CASTQTGVTGNTIYF. The CDR3 DNA follows: TGTGCCAGCACTCAGACAGGGGTAACTGGAAACACCATATATTTT.